This T cell receptor beta chain was recovered during a study of blood T cell repertoires in COVID-19. One Seattle source followed patients from active infection through their disease course. The germline gives CDR1 MNHNS, CDR2 SASEGT. The length of the CDR3 is 15 residues. The V end was cut by 1 base, the J end by 5 bases, with 12 bases between. As handled by the study authors: Quantification of nucleated cells was approximated via reference gene primer amplification. Sequencing used immunoSEQ multiplex PCR; TCRdb keeps in-frame clones, though not all of them. Clone size and the V and J calls come from that table; the DNA yielded D and trimming. Among approximately 180,000 clones listed, under 90% were seen once.

This chain links TRBV6-1 with TRBJ1-5; TRBD1 might be the D (5 bases). Sequenced input: peripheral blood. This sequence was found in a person between 65 and 79 years old with COVID-19, enrolled during active disease. The chain's CDR3 is CASSEGYGGYQPQHF. Written as DNA, the CDR3 is TGTGCCAGCAGTGAAGGATACGGGGGGTATCAGCCCCAGCATTTT.